This TCR beta chain is from a study of blood T cell repertoires in COVID-19. The wider study: The samples span acute and convalescent COVID-19 from the United States, Italy and Spain. T cells, B-cell-depleted T cells, or PBMCs provided the cDNA or gDNA that served as material.

Germline assignment: CDR1 SGDLS and CDR2 YYNGEE. The germline V and J ends were trimmed by 3 bases and 1 base, with 17 bases remaining between them. There are 17 residues in the CDR3. In the study's own analysis: Scientists estimated how many nucleated cells there were by amplifying reference gene primers. Using immunoSEQ multiplex PCR, the repertoire was profiled, and TCRdb retains in-frame clones only, with some absent. The V and J calls and the clone size are those of that table, but D and trimming were determined from the DNA. The sample lists about 240,000 clones; about 80% were seen once. This clone was counted only a few times.

Sequencing was carried out using peripheral blood. V is TRBV9 and J is TRBJ1-3; D is perhaps TRBD1 (5 bases). The TCR sequence derives from a woman aged 80 or over with acute or convalescent COVID-19. This chain's CDR3 is CASSADRGRSSGNTIYF. CDR3 sequence (DNA): TGTGCCAGCAGCGCAGACAGAGGTCGTTCTTCTGGAAACACCATATATTTT.